This TCR beta chain was captured in a study of T cell repertoires in cytomegalovirus infection. Findings and caveats of the study: HLA-C-restricted CMV clonotypes gave the most frequent clonotype in two of eight donors. People with CMV and the relevant HLA were identified by cumulative public TCR beta family frequency.

This clonotype was observed many times. Its antigen is not identified. One entry per CDR3 protein, called by TCRdb with MiXCR from the reads. The profile covers a few hundred thousand distinct CDR3 sequences, with 12% to 15% appearing a single time and 8.5% to 9% taken by the ten largest. V lost 9 bases and J 2 bases, leaving 23 bases between the germline ends. From germline, CDR1 is ENHRY and CDR2 SYGVKD. The CDR3 is 16 residues long. The chain uses TRBV10-3 and TRBJ2-7; tentatively, D is TRBD1 (5 bases). Sequencing was done on a sample of PBMCs. This sequence originates from a human donor in good health (CMV status not recorded). Some clones in this sample may be carry-over from other donors' samples. The CDR3 loop reads CAINAVRGSDPYEQYF. In DNA form, the CDR3 reads TGTGCCATTAACGCGGTAAGGGGATCGGATCCCTACGAGCAGTACTTC.